The 2 T cell receptor beta chains reported below all come from one sample, sequenced in a study of spatial heterogeneity in lung cancer. Their cognate antigens are unknown. TCRdb itself ran the 5' RACE reads through MiXCR, one entry per CDR3 protein. This table holds around 4,400 distinct CDR3 sequences, roughly 9% found once. The time point: sample taken at primary tumor resection. Overall study findings and caveats: How many expanded intratumoral alpha and beta TCRs were present tracked the tumor mutation count, which was a count of nonsynonymous mutations.

Material: lung tumor tissue, obtained at surgery. Source of these receptors: a male donor with early-stage non-small cell lung cancer.

This clonotype was detected many times. The V gene is TRBV5-4, the J gene TRBJ2-7, with D perhaps being TRBD1 or TRBD2 (6 bases each). This CDR3 region has 15 residues. Germline V gives CDR1 SGHNT, CDR2 YYREEE (reference sequence). With 4 bases removed from V and 0 bases from J, the gap between germline ends came to 14 bases. The CDR3 DNA sequence: TGTGCCAGCAGCATCACAGGGCGGGGCTCCTACGAGCAGTACTTC. It yields the protein CASSITGRGSYEQYF.

By share of the sample, this clonotype is medium-sized. The chain uses TRBV5-1 and TRBJ2-2; the D gene is possibly TRBD1 (6 bases). The ends were cut back, 1 base at V and 1 base at J, with 14 bases in the middle. CDR3 size: 17 residues. CDR1 and CDR2 (germline): SGHRS, YFSETQ. The CDR3 DNA sequence: TGCGCCAGCAGCTTGAGGGCGTTGGGACAGAACACCGGGGAGCTGTTTTTT. Translation gives CASSLRALGQNTGELFF.